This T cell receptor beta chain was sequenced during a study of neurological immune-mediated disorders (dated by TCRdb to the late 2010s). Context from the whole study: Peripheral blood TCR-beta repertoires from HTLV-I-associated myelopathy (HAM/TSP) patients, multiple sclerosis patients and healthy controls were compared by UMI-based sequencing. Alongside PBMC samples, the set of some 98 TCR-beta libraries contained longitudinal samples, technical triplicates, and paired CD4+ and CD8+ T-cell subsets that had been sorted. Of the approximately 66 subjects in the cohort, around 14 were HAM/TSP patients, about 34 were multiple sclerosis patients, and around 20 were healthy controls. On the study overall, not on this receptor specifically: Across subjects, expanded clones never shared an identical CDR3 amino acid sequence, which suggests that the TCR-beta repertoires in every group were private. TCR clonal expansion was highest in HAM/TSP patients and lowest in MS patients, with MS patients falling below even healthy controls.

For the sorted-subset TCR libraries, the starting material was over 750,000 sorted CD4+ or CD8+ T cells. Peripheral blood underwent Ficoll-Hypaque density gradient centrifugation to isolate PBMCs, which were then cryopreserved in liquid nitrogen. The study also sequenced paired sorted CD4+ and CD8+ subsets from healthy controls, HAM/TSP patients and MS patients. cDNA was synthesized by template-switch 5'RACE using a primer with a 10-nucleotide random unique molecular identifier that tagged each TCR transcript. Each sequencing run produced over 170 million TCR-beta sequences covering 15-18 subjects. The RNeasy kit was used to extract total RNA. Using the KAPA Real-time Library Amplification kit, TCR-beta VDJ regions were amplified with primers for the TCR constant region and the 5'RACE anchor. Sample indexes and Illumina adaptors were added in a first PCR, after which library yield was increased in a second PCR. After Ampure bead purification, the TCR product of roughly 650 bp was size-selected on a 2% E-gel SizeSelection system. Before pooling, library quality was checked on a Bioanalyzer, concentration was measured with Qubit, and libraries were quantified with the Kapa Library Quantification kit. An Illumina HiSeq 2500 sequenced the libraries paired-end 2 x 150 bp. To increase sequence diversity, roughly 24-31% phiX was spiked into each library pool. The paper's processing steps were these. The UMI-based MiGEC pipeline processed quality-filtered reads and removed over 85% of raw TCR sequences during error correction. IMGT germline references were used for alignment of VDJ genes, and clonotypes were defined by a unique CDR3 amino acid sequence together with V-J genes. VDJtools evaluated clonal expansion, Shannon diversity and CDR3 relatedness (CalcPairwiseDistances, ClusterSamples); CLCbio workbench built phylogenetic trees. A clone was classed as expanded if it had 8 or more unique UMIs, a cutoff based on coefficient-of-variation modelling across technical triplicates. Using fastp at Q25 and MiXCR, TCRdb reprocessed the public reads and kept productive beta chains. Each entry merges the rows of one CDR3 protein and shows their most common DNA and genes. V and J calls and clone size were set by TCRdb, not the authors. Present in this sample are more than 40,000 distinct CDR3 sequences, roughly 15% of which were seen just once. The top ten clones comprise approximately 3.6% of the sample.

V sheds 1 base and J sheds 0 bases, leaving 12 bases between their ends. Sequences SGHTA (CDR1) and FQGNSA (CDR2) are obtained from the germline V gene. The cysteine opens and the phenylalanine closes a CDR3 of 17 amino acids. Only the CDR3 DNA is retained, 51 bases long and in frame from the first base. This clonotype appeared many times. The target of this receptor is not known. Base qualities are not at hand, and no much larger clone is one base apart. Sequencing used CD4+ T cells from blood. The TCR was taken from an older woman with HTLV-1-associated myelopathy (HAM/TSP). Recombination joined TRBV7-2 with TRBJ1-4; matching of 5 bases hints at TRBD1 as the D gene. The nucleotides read TGTGCCAGCAGCTTAGTAGGGCAGGGTGCAACTAATGAAAAACTGTTTTTT. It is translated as CASSLVGQGATNEKLFF.